What follows are 5 T cell receptor beta chains derived from one specimen sequenced in a study of T cell repertoires in cytomegalovirus infection. MiXCR, run by TCRdb on the reads, gives a single entry per CDR3 protein. The sample yields some 560,000 distinct CDR3 sequences, roughly 43% seen once. The antigens of these receptors remain unknown. The starting material was cultured PBMCs, obtained from culture after CMV antigen stimulation. The receptors originated from a human donor in good health (CMV status not recorded). Some clones in this sample may be carry-over from other donors' samples.

The chain joins TRBV12-3 or TRBV12-4 to TRBJ2-1, with 8 bases that match TRBD1. CDR3 length: 14 amino acids. J was trimmed by 7 bases and V by 8 bases; bases with no gene match: 10. The chain's CDR3 is CASFRDRSENEQFF. Here the CDR3 DNA reads TGTGCCAGCTTCCGGGACAGGAGTGAAAATGAGCAGTTCTTC.

This clonotype occurred once. The J gene is TRBJ1-2, the V gene TRBV12-3 or TRBV12-4; TRBD1 is a possible D gene (5 bases). V dropped 3 bases and J dropped 3 bases, with 11 bases sitting between them. There are 14 residues in the CDR3. In DNA, the CDR3 is TGTGCCAGCAGTTTCGGGGGATGGGACTATGGCTACACCTTC. Its translation is CASSFGGWDYGYTF.

This clonotype has more than one count but fewer than ten. The rearrangement links TRBV19 to TRBJ1-5; D not certain. Germline V gene lookup returns CDR1 LNHDA and CDR2 SQIVND (reference sequence). Between the trimmed V and J ends, which lost 7 bases and 0 bases, there was a span of 16 bases. The CDR3 extends over 16 amino acids. This chain's CDR3 is CASKSPTGDSNQPQHF. The CDR3 region has the DNA TGTGCCAGTAAATCCCCGACGGGAGATAGCAATCAGCCCCAGCATTTT.

V is TRBV5-4 and J is TRBJ2-5, with D tentatively TRBD1 or TRBD2 (6 bases each). CDR1 is SGHNT, CDR2 YYREEE, per germline (reference sequence). The CDR3 runs 14 residues. V was trimmed by 3 bases and J by 4 bases, leaving 13 bases between them. Here the CDR3 reads CASSSNEGGETQYF. The DNA for the CDR3 is TGTGCCAGCAGCTCTAACGAGGGGGGAGAGACCCAGTACTTC.

The sample holds a few counts of this clonotype. V is TRBV7-4 and J is TRBJ1-3; no clear D gene. The germline gives CDR1 SGHVT, CDR2 SQSDAQ. The CDR3 contains 14 residues. V shed 6 bases and J shed 0 bases, with 9 bases lying between them. The CDR3 is CASRYTDSGNTIYF. The CDR3 nucleotides are TGTGCCAGCAGATACACGGACTCTGGAAACACCATATATTTT.